The T cell receptor beta chain described here comes from a study of CD8+ T cells in alopecia areata. Study background: Oral tofacitinib, 5 to 10 mg twice daily, was given in an open-label trial. Study-wide findings and caveats: Uncertainty remains about how baseline CD8+ expansion links to response, with one nonresponder. In scalp, tofacitinib significantly decreased clonality and expanded CD8+ clones among the top 100.

Reverse transcription of extracted RNA yielded cDNA, which provided the sequencing template. Clones were sequenced by immunoSEQ multiplex PCR, and TCRdb holds only the in-frame ones, with some missing. The sample holds about 130,000 clones, around half seen once. On this clone: The antigen remains undetermined.

Treatment described: oral pan-JAK inhibitor, 5-10 mg twice daily. The CDR3 loop spans 12 amino acids. The germline V gene encodes CDR1 GTSNPN and CDR2 SVGIG (reference sequence). V lost 4 bases and J 1 base, leaving 8 bases between the germline ends. The material was CD8+ T cells sorted from blood, obtained at week 4, from a patient treated with tofacitinib. The chain joins TRBV30 to TRBJ2-7, with D hard to call. The source is a human donor with alopecia areata. As DNA, the CDR3 is TGTGCCTGGACGGGCATTTCCTACGAGCAGTACTTC. This translates into CAWTGISYEQYF.